This T cell receptor (beta chain) was sequenced during a study of Graves' ophthalmopathy and Graves' hyperthyroidism. Study information: Peripheral blood sampling occurred at initial diagnosis, before any treatment.

This CDR3 spans 16 amino acids. CDR1 KGHDR and CDR2 SFDVKD come from the germline V gene. V dropped 0 bases and J dropped 7 bases, with 16 bases sitting between them. With regard to this clonotype: Its antigen remains unidentified.

Over 18 months of follow-up, stable hyperthyroidism required that no ophthalmopathy appear. Study findings and constraints: Prediction of ophthalmopathy progression reached roughly 64% sensitivity and nearly 75% specificity. Thyroid clonotypes that were expanded above 0.001 frequency mostly also appeared in blood.

Amplification of TCR beta CDR3 regions used RNA transcripts. A first-round RT-PCR used HTBI primers, followed by a second-round multiplex PCR. A single record per CDR3 protein comes from TCRdb applying MiXCR to the multiplex PCR reads. This sample yields about 23,000 distinct CDR3 sequences, of which nearly 50% are seen a single time; under 8.5% belongs to the top ten. The chain links TRBV24-1 to TRBJ2-3, with D tentatively TRBD1 or TRBD2 (6 bases each). What was sequenced was peripheral blood. This clonotype originated in an adult woman with stable Graves' hyperthyroidism. The CDR3 bases are TGTGCCACCAGTGATTTGCGCGGGACAATCTACAATACGCAGTATTTT. Protein sequence: CATSDLRGTIYNTQYF.